Detailed here is one T cell receptor beta chain. The sample belongs to a study of shared clonotypes between healthy human individuals. Original processing notes: Filtering was not the same, since immunoSEQ gave junction-only sequences without quality scores. The repertoire was sequenced with immunoSEQ multiplex PCR; TCRdb's copy has only in-frame clones and lacks some. V and J calls plus clone size are reproduced from that table; the DNA served to infer D and trimming. The sample holds around 700,000 clones, around 72% seen once. Trimming removed 5 bases at V and 2 bases at J, with 21 bases between. The CDR3 covers 17 residues. CDR1 MGHRA and CDR2 YSYEKL come from the germline V gene.

The sample taken for sequencing was memory CD4+ T cells sorted from blood. The subset was: CD45RA-negative fraction. The chain is built from TRBV4-1 and TRBJ1-1; the D gene is possibly TRBD1 (5 bases). This clonotype was obtained from a young woman in good health. CDR3 sequence: CASSSPERGVGNTEAFF. The CDR3 DNA sequence: TGCGCCAGCAGCTCGCCAGAGAGGGGCGTTGGAAACACTGAAGCTTTCTTT.